This passage covers 23 T cell receptor beta chains from one sample sequenced in a study of blood T cell repertoires in COVID-19 (dated by TCRdb to about 2020). The method behind the library was the immunoSEQ multiplex PCR assay. Entries here come from immuneACCESS through TCRdb and include only in-frame sequences with V and J called. Some clones fail to appear in such tables; in the studies checked, an unresolved V gene covers under half of the shortfall, and the cause of the remainder is unknown. The sample records 300,000 to 350,000 clones, 85% to 90% of which are singletons. Over 9% of the sample is in the top ten clones. Sequences were obtained from PBMCs or T cells enriched from blood (not recorded which). The source is a woman aged 25-40 years who had recovered from COVID-19.

This chain links TRBV3-1 (or the pseudogene TRBV3-2) with TRBJ1-1; D unresolved. Per germline, CDR1 LGHDT and CDR2 YNNKEL (reference sequence). The length of the CDR3 is 14 residues. V was pared by 4 bases and J by 1 base, with 10 bases between. The CDR3 nucleotides read TGTGCCAGCAGCCCAGGAAGTCCGAACACTGAAGCTTTCTTT. Translated, it gives CASSPGSPNTEAFF.

The chain is built from TRBV5-6 and TRBJ2-5, with 8 bases fitting TRBD1. Per the germline V gene, CDR1 is SGHDT and CDR2 is YYEEEE. This CDR3 has 14 residues. With 4 bases clipped from V and 5 bases from J, the junction kept 7 bases outside the gene matches. The CDR3 region is CASSARGRWETQYF. Written as DNA, the CDR3 is TGTGCCAGCAGCGCCAGGGGGCGCTGGGAGACCCAGTACTTC.

This chain links TRBV7-9 with TRBJ2-7, with 9 nucleotides matching TRBD2. This CDR3 is 14 amino acids long. Germline CDR1 SEHNR, CDR2 FQNEAQ (reference sequence). The trim removed 6 bases at V and 4 bases at J, leaving 7 bases unmatched. The CDR3 DNA reads as TGTGCCAGCAGTTCTAGCGGGAACCAATACGAGCAGTACTTC. It translates to CASSSSGNQYEQYF.

This clone was counted between two and nine times. This sequence joins TRBV24-1 and TRBJ2-1; 13 nucleotides align to TRBD2. CDR1 KGHDR and CDR2 SFDVKD come from the germline V gene. The CDR3 sequence is 16 residues long. V lost 9 bases to trimming and J lost 5 bases; unmatched junction nucleotides: 9. CDR3 nucleotide sequence: TGTGCCACCGGGACTAGCGGGAAAGGGGGTCACAATGAGCAGTTCTTC. Its protein product is CATGTSGKGGHNEQFF.

This clone was counted a single time. The gene calls are TRBV19 and TRBJ1-5, with 8 positions matching TRBD1. Per germline, CDR1 LNHDA and CDR2 SQIVND (reference sequence). This CDR3 is built from 18 residues. After removal of 3 bases from V and 0 bases from J, the junction contained 10 bases not matched to a gene. CDR3 region: CASSIPLGTGPSNQPQHF. The CDR3 nucleotides read TGTGCCAGTAGTATTCCCCTAGGGACAGGTCCTAGCAATCAGCCCCAGCATTTT.

This clone was detected only once. The V call is TRBV7-9, the J call TRBJ2-5, with 10 bases identical to TRBD1. The ends lost 5 bases at V and 4 bases at J; junction bases unmatched: 10. CDR1 is SEHNR, CDR2 FQNEAQ, per germline (reference sequence). CDR3 length: 16 amino acids. This chain's CDR3 is CASSTLPGQGSETQYF. The CDR3 nucleotides are TGTGCCAGCAGCACCTTACCGGGACAGGGGTCAGAGACCCAGTACTTC.

The rearrangement uses TRBV27 and TRBJ1-2; D gene uncertain. V lost 8 bases, J lost 2 bases, and 21 bases lay in between. The CDR3 covers 16 residues. Germline V gene data show CDR1 as MNHEY and CDR2 as SMNVEV (reference sequence). In DNA form, the CDR3 reads TGTGCCAGCGGTGGAGGGTATGGGGAATTAAACTATGGCTACACCTTC. Protein product: CASGGGYGELNYGYTF.

The CDR3 spells CASSRLGRGNSGNTIYF. CDR3 coding DNA: TGTGCCAGCAGCCGACTAGGACGGGGCAACTCTGGAAACACCATATATTTT. The chain couples TRBV7-9 to TRBJ1-3; D possibly corresponds to TRBD1 (5 bases). This CDR3 has 17 amino acids. Trimming took 5 bases from V and 0 from J, leaving 17 bases between them. CDR1 and CDR2 from the germline V gene are SEHNR and FQNEAQ (reference sequence). Supplemented by reference TRBV7-9 and TRBJ1-3, the full variable domain reads DTGVSQNPRHKITKRGQNVTFRCDPISEHNRLYWYRQTLGQGPEFLTYFQNEAQLEKSRLLSDRFSAERPKGSFSTLEIQRTEQGDSAMYLCASSRLGRGNSGNTIYFGEGSWLTVV.

The V and J genes are TRBV29-1 and TRBJ1-2; D gene ambiguous. The CDR3 runs to 14 residues. Germline V CDR1 and CDR2: SQVTM, ANQGSEA. Trimming cost V 4 bases and J 0 bases, with 12 bases left between them. The CDR3 DNA is TGCAGCGTTGGTCCGTCAGTACCTAACTATGGCTACACCTTC. Amino acids: CSVGPSVPNYGYTF.

The gene calls are TRBV9 and TRBJ2-2, with 11 bases identical to TRBD2. The CDR3 length is 18 residues. Germline loops: CDR1 SGDLS, CDR2 YYNGEE. The ends lost 0 bases at V and 4 bases at J; junction bases unmatched: 8. CDR3 in amino acids: CASSVVGSGRVGTGELFF. The DNA of the CDR3 is TGTGCCAGCAGCGTAGTAGGTAGCGGGAGGGTCGGCACCGGGGAGCTGTTTTTT.

Notes on this clone: Other nucleotide sequences in the sample specify the same CDR3. The chain recombines TRBV28 with TRBJ2-7; possible D gene TRBD1, 5 bases. V dropped 2 bases and J dropped 4 bases, with 12 bases sitting between them. This CDR3 region has 14 residues. Looked up from germline, CDR1 is MDHEN and CDR2 is SYDVKM. The CDR3 bases are TGTGCCAGCAGTTTAGGTCAGGGAAGGTACGAGCAGTACTTC. Protein: CASSLGQGRYEQYF. Combining the CDR3 with reference TRBV28 and TRBJ2-7 gives the whole variable domain DVKVTQSSRYLVKRTGEKVFLECVQDMDHENMFWYRQDPGLGLRLIYFSYDVKMKEKGDIPEGYSVSREKKERFSLILESASTNQTSMYLCASSLGQGRYEQYFGPGTRLTVT.

The chain combines TRBV18 with TRBJ1-2, with 9 bases matching TRBD1. From germline, CDR1 is KGHSH and CDR2 LQKENI. The CDR3 sequence is 17 residues long. V gave up 1 base and J gave up 4 bases; unmatched junction bases: 10. The CDR3 loop is CASSPLDLGQGSYGYTF. In DNA form, the CDR3 reads TGTGCCAGCTCACCACTGGATCTAGGACAGGGGAGCTATGGCTACACCTTC.

CDR3 coding DNA: TGTGCCAGCAGTTACCACCCGGGGTCTGGCTACACCTTC. Encoded protein: CASSYHPGSGYTF. The chain recombines TRBV6-5 with TRBJ1-2; D remains ambiguous. The germline CDR1 and CDR2 sequences are MNHEY and SVGAGI. CDR3 length equals 13 residues. Trimming took off 2 bases at V and 7 bases at J, with 11 bases between the two ends.

This chain uses TRBV7-2 with TRBJ2-1; the D gene is possibly TRBD2 (5 bases). Trimming shortened V by 5 bases and J by 0 bases, and 11 bases separated the two germline ends. This CDR3 is 15 amino acids long. The V gene's germline CDR1 is SGHTA and CDR2 FQGNSA. The CDR3 DNA reads as TGTGCCAGCAGCATAAGCGGAAGCTCCTACAATGAGCAGTTCTTC. This sequence encodes CASSISGSSYNEQFF.

The chain links TRBV25-1 to TRBJ2-2; the D gene is possibly TRBD1 (6 bases). The V end was cut by 2 bases, the J end by 1 base, with 11 bases between. CDR3 size: 16 residues. CDR1 and CDR2 (germline): MGHDK, SYGVNS. CDR3 amino acids: CASSEMVGGNTGELFF. CDR3 sequence (DNA): TGTGCCAGCAGTGAAATGGTAGGGGGGAACACCGGGGAGCTGTTTTTT.

The chain links TRBV18 to TRBJ2-7; 14 bases line up with TRBD2. Per the germline V gene, CDR1 is KGHSH and CDR2 is LQKENI. The CDR3 runs to 15 residues. With V trimmed by 4 bases and J by 3 bases, 2 bases remained unmatched. CDR3 DNA: TGTGCCAGCTCACGCGGGACTAGCGGGAGCTACGAGCAGTACTTC. Translation gives CASSRGTSGSYEQYF.

The chain carries TRBV10-3 and TRBJ2-5, with TRBD1 identical over 7 bases. Germline V lookup: CDR1 ENHRY, CDR2 SYGVKD. The CDR3 is made up of 15 amino acids. V lost 6 bases and J lost 3; bases outside the gene matches: 10. CDR3 protein: CAIRGQLGGKETQYF. CDR3 DNA sequence: TGTGCCATCAGGGGACAGCTGGGTGGGAAAGAGACCCAGTACTTC.

The V and J genes are TRBV2 and TRBJ1-2; 8 bases map to TRBD1. This CDR3 comprises 14 residues. Germline CDR1 reads SNHLY; CDR2 reads FYNNEI. CDR3 in amino acids: CASAYRGSNYGYTF. The DNA of the CDR3 is TGTGCAAGCGCGTACAGGGGGTCTAACTATGGCTACACCTTC.

This chain links TRBV3-1 (or the pseudogene TRBV3-2) with TRBJ2-7, with 10 bases identical to TRBD2. This CDR3 contains 14 residues. Per the germline V gene, CDR1 is LGHDT and CDR2 is YNNKEL (reference sequence). J lost 8 bases, V lost 4 bases, and 8 bases had no gene match. The CDR3 coding sequence is TGTGCCAGCAGCCCCCAAGGTAGCGGGAGGAAGCAGTACTTC. Amino acids: CASSPQGSGRKQYF.

The chain employs TRBV7-3 and TRBJ2-1, with TRBD2 matching over 7 bases. Germline V gene lookup returns CDR1 SGHTA and CDR2 FQGTGA. This CDR3 spans 17 amino acids. V gave up 4 bases and J gave up 0 bases; unmatched junction bases: 9. CDR3 loop: CASSYYARGNSYNEQFF. In DNA, the CDR3 is TGTGCCAGCAGCTATTACGCGCGGGGGAACTCCTACAATGAGCAGTTCTTC.

The chain combines TRBV10-3 with TRBJ1-1; D is uncertain. Germline values: CDR1 ENHRY, CDR2 SYGVKD. Trimming stripped 4 bases from V and 2 bases from J, with 5 bases between. This CDR3 contains 12 residues. As DNA, the CDR3 is TGTGCCATCAGTGCGCTAAACACTGAAGCTTTCTTT. Amino acid sequence: CAISALNTEAFF.

In this sample, this clone turned up a few times. V usage is TRBV28 and J usage is TRBJ2-7; 7 bases fit TRBD1. The CDR3 runs to 14 residues. CDR1 is MDHEN, CDR2 SYDVKM, per germline. Losses at the gene ends were 4 bases for V and 4 bases for J; bases not matched to a gene: 7. The CDR3 DNA reads TGTGCCAGCAGTTATGAGACAGGGTCGTACGAGCAGTACTTC. The encoded protein is CASSYETGSYEQYF.

On this clone: Relative to the germline gene, one junction end is altered; a read error may explain this. The same CDR3 also results from other DNA sequences found in this sample. V usage is TRBV4-2 and J usage is TRBJ2-1; weak D call: TRBD2 (6 bases). The CDR3 has 17 amino acids. Germline CDR1 LGHNA, CDR2 YNFKEQ. CDR3 amino acids: CASSQRTIAEGPNEQFF. The DNA for the CDR3 is TGTGCTAGCAGCCAACGGACGATAGCGGAGGGTCCCAATGAGCAGTTCTTC.